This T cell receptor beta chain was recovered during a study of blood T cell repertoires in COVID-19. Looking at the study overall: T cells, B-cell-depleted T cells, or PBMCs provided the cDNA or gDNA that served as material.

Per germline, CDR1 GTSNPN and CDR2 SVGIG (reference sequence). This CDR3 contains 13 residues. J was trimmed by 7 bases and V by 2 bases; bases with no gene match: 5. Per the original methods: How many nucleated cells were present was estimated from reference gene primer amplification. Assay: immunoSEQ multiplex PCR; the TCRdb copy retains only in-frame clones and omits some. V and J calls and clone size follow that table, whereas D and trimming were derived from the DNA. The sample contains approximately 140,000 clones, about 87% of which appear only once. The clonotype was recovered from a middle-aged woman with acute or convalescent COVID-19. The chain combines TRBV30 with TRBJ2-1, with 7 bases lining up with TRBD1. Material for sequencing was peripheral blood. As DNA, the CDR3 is TGTGCCTGGAGTCTAGCAGGGGGTAATGAGCAGTTCTTC. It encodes CAWSLAGGNEQFF.